The rows below give T cell receptor beta chains drawn from one sample of a study of blood T cell repertoires in COVID-19. The repertoire was sequenced with immunoSEQ multiplex PCR; TCRdb's copy has only in-frame clones and lacks some. This table has 250,000 or so clones, about nine tenths appearing once. The sample was PBMCs or T cells enriched from blood (not recorded which). These receptor sequences come from a woman between 25 and 40 years old with acute COVID-19. Each CDR3 is given with its conserved first and last residue. Each record gives: J gene, clone size, V gene, D gene, CDR3 protein, CDR3 DNA. D genes are given only for firm matches. A row's size may be missing; if present it is once, few, many or a size class.

j_call: TRBJ1-1; clone_size: NA; v_call: TRBV7-2; d_call: NA; cdr3_aa: CASSSYRVAYGEAFF; cdr3_nt: TGTGCCAGCAGCTCATACAGGGTAGCGTATGGTGAAGCTTTCTTT
j_call: TRBJ1-2; clone_size: NA; v_call: TRBV9; d_call: TRBD1; cdr3_aa: CASSVGQGNGYTF; cdr3_nt: TGTGCCAGCAGCGTGGGACAGGGTAATGGCTACACCTTC
j_call: TRBJ2-3; clone_size: NA; v_call: TRBV25-1; d_call: NA; cdr3_aa: CASSEYGKQGADTQYF; cdr3_nt: TGTGCCAGCAGTGAATACGGGAAACAGGGTGCAGATACGCAGTATTTT
j_call: TRBJ1-5; clone_size: NA; v_call: TRBV28; d_call: NA; cdr3_aa: CASSLDNNQPQHF; cdr3_nt: TGTGCCAGCAGTTTGGACAACAATCAGCCCCAGCATTTT
j_call: TRBJ2-7; clone_size: NA; v_call: TRBV5-4; d_call: NA; cdr3_aa: CASSPELDNYEQYF; cdr3_nt: TGTGCCAGCAGCCCGGAGTTGGACAACTACGAGCAGTACTTC
j_call: TRBJ1-5; clone_size: NA; v_call: TRBV28; d_call: TRBD1; cdr3_aa: CASSLPPQGRQPQHF; cdr3_nt: TGTGCCAGCAGTTTACCCCCACAGGGGAGGCAGCCCCAGCATTTT
j_call: TRBJ1-1; clone_size: NA; v_call: TRBV18; d_call: TRBD1; cdr3_aa: CASSPRDREGEAFF; cdr3_nt: TGTGCCAGCTCACCTCGGGACAGGGAGGGTGAAGCTTTCTTT
j_call: TRBJ2-7; clone_size: NA; v_call: TRBV10-2; d_call: TRBD1; cdr3_aa: CASSDRAPSLEQYF; cdr3_nt: TGCGCCAGCAGCGACAGGGCACCATCCCTAGAGCAGTACTTC
j_call: TRBJ2-7; clone_size: NA; v_call: TRBV25-1; d_call: TRBD2; cdr3_aa: CASSGLTTSGRRSYEQYF; cdr3_nt: TGTGCCAGCAGTGGATTAACGACTAGCGGGAGGAGGAGCTACGAGCAGTACTTC
j_call: TRBJ1-5; clone_size: NA; v_call: TRBV7-9; d_call: NA; cdr3_aa: CASSWGGVNQPQHF; cdr3_nt: TGTGCCAGCAGCTGGGGGGGGGTCAATCAGCCCCAGCATTTT
j_call: TRBJ2-1; clone_size: NA; v_call: TRBV19; d_call: NA; cdr3_aa: CASSPLGGLSYNEQFF; cdr3_nt: TGTGCCAGTAGCCCTTTGGGGGGACTGTCCTACAATGAGCAGTTCTTC
j_call: TRBJ1-3; clone_size: NA; v_call: TRBV19; d_call: NA; cdr3_aa: CASSPPWRNSGNTIYF; cdr3_nt: TGTGCCAGTAGTCCCCCCTGGAGAAACTCTGGAAACACCATATATTTT
j_call: TRBJ2-1; clone_size: NA; v_call: TRBV15; d_call: TRBD2; cdr3_aa: CATSREREGYNEQFF; cdr3_nt: TGTGCCACCAGCAGAGAGCGGGAGGGCTACAATGAGCAGTTCTTC
j_call: TRBJ2-7; clone_size: once; v_call: TRBV6-5; d_call: NA; cdr3_aa: CASSSPREQYF; cdr3_nt: TGTGCCAGCAGTTCCCCGAGGGAGCAGTACTTC
j_call: TRBJ2-1; clone_size: NA; v_call: TRBV5-4; d_call: NA; cdr3_aa: CASSLAGAARGNEQFF; cdr3_nt: TGTGCCAGCAGCTTGGCGGGAGCCGCGCGGGGCAATGAGCAGTTCTTC
j_call: TRBJ2-1; clone_size: NA; v_call: TRBV7-3; d_call: NA; cdr3_aa: CASSPSAGYNEQFF; cdr3_nt: TGTGCCAGCAGCCCCTCGGCGGGCTACAATGAGCAGTTCTTC
j_call: TRBJ2-1; clone_size: few; v_call: TRBV10-2; d_call: TRBD1; cdr3_aa: CASSESTGAFYNEQFF; cdr3_nt: TGCGCCAGCAGTGAGTCGACAGGGGCGTTTTACAATGAGCAGTTCTTC